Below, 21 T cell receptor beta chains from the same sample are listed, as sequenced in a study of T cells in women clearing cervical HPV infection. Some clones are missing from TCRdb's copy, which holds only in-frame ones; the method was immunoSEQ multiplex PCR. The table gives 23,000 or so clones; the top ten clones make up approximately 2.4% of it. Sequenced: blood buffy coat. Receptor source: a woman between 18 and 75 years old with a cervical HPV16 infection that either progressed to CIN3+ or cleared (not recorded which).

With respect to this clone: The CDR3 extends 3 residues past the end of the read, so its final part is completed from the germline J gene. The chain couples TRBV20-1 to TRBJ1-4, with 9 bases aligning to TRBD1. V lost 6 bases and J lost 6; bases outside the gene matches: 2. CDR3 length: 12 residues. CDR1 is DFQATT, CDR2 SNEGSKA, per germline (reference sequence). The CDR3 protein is CSARTGDEKLFF. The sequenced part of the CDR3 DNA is TGCAGTGCCAGGACAGGGGATGAAAAA.

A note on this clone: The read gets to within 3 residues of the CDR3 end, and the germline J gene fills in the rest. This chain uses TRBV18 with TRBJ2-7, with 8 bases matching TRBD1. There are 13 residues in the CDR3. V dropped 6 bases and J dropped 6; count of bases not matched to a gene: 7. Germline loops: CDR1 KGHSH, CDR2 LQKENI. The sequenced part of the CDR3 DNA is TGTGCCAGCTCCCCCGACAGGGGAGGCGAG. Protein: CASSPDRGGE. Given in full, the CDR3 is CASSPDRGGEQYF.

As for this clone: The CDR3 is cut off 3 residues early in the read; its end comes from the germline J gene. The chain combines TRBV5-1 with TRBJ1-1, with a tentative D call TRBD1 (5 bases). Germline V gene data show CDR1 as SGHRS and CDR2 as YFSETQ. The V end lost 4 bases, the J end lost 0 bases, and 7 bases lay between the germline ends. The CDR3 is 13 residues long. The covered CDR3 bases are TGCGCCAGCAGCGAAGGGGTGAACACTGAA. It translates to CASSEGVNTE. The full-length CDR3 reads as CASSEGVNTEAFF.

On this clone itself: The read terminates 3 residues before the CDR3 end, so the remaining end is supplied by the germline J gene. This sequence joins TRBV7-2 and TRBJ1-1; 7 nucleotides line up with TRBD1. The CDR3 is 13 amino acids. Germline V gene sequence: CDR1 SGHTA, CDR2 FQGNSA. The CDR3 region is CASSLRQGSRAFF. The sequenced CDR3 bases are TGTGCCAGCAGCTTACGACAGGGTAGTAGG.

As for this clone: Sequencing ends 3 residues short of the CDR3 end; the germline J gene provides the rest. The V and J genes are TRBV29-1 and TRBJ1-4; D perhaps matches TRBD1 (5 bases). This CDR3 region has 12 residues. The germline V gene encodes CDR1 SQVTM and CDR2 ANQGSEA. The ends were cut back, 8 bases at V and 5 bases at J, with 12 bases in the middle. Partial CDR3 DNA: TGCAGCACAAGAGGGGAAAATGAAAAA. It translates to CSTRGENEK. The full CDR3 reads CSTRGENEKLFF.

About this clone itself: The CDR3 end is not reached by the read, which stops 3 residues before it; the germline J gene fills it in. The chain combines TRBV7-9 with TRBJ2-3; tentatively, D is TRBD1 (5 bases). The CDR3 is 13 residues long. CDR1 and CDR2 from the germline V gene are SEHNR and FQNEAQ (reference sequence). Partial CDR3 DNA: TGTGCCAGCAGCCCAGTGGGGCAAGAGACG. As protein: CASSPVGQET. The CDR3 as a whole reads CASSPVGQETQYF.

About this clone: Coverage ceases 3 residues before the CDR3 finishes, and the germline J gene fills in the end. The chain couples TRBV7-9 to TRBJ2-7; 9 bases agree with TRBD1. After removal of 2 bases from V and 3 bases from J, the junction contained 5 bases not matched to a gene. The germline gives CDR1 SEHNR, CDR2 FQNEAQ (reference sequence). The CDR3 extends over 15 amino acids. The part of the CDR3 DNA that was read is TGTGCCAGCAGCTTAACGGGACAGGGAGTCTACGAG. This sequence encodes CASSLTGQGVYE. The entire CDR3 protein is CASSLTGQGVYEQYF.

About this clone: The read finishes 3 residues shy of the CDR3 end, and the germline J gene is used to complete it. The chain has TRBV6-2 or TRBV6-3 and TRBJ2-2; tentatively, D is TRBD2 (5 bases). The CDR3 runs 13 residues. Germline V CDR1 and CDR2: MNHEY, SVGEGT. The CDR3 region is CASRMTKNSPLFF. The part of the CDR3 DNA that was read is TGTGCCAGCAGGATGACTAAAAATTCACCG.

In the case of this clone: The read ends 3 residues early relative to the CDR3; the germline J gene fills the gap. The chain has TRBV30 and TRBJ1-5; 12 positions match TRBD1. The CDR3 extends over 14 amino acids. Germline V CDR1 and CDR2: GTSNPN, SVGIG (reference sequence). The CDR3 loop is CAFSRDRGREPQHF. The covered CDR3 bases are TGTGCCTTCTCACGGGACAGGGGGCGCGAACCC.

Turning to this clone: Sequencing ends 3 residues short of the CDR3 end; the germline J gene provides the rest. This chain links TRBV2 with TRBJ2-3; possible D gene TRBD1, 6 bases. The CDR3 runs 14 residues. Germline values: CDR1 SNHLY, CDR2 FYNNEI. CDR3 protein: CASRQGPNQETQYF. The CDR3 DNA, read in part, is TGTGCCAGCAGGCAGGGGCCGAACCAAGAGACG.

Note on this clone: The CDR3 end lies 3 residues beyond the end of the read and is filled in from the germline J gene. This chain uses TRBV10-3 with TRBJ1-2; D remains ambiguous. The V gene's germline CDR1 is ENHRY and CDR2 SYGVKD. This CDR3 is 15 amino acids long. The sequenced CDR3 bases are TGTGCCATCAGTGAGTCGCGGCAGTTTCAAGAGACC. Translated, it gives CAISESRQFQET. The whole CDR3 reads CAISESRQFQETYTF.

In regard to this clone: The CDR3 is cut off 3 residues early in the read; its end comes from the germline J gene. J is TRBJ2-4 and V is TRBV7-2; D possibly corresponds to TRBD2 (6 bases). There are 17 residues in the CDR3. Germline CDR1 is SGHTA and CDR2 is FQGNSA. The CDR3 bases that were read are TGTGCCAGCAGCTTAGCGGGTCAGGTTCCACGAAGGGGAGGT. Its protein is CASSLAGQVPRRGG. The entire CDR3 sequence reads CASSLAGQVPRRGGQYF.

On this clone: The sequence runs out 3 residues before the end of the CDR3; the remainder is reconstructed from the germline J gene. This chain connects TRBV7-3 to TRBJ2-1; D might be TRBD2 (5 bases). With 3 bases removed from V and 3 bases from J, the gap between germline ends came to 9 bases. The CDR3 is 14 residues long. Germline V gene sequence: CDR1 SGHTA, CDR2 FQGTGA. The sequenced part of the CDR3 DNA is TGTGCCAGCAGCTTTAAACTAGGCTACAATGAG. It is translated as CASSFKLGYNE. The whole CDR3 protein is CASSFKLGYNEQFF. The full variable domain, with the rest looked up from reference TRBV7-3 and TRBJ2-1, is GAGVSQTPSNKVTEKGKYVELRCDPISGHTALYWYRQSLGQGPEFLIYFQGTGAADDSGLPNDRFFAVRPEGSVSTLKIQRTERGDSAVYLCASSFKLGYNEQFFGPGTRLTVL.

The CDR3 loop is CASSFGTGNTGELFF. The CDR3 DNA, read in part, is TGTGCCAGCAGCTTTGGGACAGGGAACACCGGGGAG. This chain uses TRBV5-4 with TRBJ2-2; 8 nucleotides agree with TRBD1. The CDR3 extends 3 residues past the end of the read, so its final part is completed from the germline J gene. The CDR3 spans 15 residues. V shed 2 bases and J 1 base; nucleotides not matched to a gene: 1. Germline V lookup: CDR1 SGHNT, CDR2 YYREEE (reference sequence).

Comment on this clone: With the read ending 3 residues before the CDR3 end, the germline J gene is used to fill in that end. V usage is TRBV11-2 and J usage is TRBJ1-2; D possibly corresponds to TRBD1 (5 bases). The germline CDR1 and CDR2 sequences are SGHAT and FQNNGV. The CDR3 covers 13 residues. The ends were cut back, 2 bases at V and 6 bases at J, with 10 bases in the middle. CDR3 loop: CASSLYRIDGYTF. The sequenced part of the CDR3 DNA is TGTGCCAGCAGCTTATACAGGATCGATGGC.

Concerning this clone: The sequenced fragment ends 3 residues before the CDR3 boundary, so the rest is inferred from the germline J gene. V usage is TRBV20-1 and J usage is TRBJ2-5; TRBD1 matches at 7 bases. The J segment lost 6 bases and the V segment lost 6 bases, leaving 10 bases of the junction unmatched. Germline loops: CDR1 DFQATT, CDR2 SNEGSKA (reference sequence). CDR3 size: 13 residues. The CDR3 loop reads CSAQDRFGQTQYF. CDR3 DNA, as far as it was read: TGCAGTGCCCAGGACAGGTTCGGCCAGACC.

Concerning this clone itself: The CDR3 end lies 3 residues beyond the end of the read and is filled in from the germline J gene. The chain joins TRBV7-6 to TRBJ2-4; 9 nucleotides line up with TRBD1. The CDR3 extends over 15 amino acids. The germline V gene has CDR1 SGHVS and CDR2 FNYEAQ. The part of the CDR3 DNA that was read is TGTGCCAGCAGCTTAGGCACAGGGGGCCTTGAAGGT. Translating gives CASSLGTGGLEG. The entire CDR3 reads CASSLGTGGLEGQYF. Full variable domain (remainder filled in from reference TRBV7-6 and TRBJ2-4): GAGVSQSPRYKVTKRGQDVALRCDPISGHVSLYWYRQALGQGPEFLTYFNYEAQQDKSGLPNDRFSAERPEGSISTLTIQRTEQRDSAMYRCASSLGTGGLEGQYFGAGTRLSVL.

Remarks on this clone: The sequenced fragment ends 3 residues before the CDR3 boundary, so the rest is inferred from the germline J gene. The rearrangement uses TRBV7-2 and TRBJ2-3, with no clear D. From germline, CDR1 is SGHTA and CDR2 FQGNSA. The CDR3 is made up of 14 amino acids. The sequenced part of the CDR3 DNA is TGTGCCAGCAGCAGCCGACAAGCACAAGAGACG. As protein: CASSSRQAQET. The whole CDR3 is CASSSRQAQETQYF.

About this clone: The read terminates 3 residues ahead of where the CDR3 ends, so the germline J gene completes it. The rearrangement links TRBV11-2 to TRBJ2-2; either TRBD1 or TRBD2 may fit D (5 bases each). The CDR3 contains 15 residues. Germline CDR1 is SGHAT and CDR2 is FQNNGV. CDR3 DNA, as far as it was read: TGTGCCAGCAGCTTGGCAGGACACCCTCGGGAAAAG. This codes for CASSLAGHPREK. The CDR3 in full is CASSLAGHPREKLFF.

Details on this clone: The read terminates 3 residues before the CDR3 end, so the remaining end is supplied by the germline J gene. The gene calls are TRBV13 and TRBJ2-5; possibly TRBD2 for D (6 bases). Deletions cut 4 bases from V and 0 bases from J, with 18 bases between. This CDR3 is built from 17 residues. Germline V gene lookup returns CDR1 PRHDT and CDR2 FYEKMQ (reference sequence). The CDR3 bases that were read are TGTGCCAGCAGCTCCTCCGCGGGGAGCCTCTACCAAGAGACC. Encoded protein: CASSSSAGSLYQET. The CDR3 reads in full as CASSSSAGSLYQETQYF.

The CDR3 sequence is CASSQEKRVHFTDTQYF. The DNA read from the CDR3 is TGTGCCAGCAGCCAGGAAAAGCGGGTGCATTTCACAGATACG. This chain connects TRBV7-3 to TRBJ2-3, with D perhaps TRBD2 (6 bases). The read finishes 3 residues shy of the CDR3 end, and the germline J gene is used to complete it. V lost 5 bases and J 2 bases, leaving 20 bases between the germline ends. The CDR3 covers 17 residues. CDR1 and CDR2 from the germline V gene are SGHTA and FQGTGA.